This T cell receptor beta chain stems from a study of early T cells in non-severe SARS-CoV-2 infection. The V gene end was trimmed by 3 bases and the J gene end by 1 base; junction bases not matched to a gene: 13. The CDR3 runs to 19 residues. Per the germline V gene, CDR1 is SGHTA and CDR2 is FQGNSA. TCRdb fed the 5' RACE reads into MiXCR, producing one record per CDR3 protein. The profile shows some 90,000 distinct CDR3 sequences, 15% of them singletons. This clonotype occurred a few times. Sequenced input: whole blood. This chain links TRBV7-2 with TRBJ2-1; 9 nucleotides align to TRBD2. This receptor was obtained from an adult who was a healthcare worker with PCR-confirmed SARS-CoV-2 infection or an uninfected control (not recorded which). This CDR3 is CASSFHSGSRGGSYNEQFF. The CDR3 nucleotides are TGTGCCAGCAGCTTCCATAGCGGGAGTAGGGGTGGATCCTACAATGAGCAGTTCTTC.